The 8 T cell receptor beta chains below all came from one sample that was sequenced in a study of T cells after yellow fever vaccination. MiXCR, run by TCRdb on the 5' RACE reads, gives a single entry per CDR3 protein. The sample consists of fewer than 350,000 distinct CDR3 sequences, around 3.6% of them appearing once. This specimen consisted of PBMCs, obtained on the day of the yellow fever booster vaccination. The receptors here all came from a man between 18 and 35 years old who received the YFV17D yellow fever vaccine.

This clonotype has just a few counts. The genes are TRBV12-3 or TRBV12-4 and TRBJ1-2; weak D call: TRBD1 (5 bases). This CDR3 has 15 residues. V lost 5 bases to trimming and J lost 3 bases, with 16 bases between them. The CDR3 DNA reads TGTGCCAGCAGTCCTACCCTAATGGGACACTATGGCTACACCTTC. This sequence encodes CASSPTLMGHYGYTF.

This CDR3 is CASTILADQETQYF. The CDR3 DNA reads as TGTGCCAGCACCATACTAGCGGACCAAGAGACCCAGTACTTC. J is TRBJ2-5 and V is TRBV6-2 or TRBV6-3, with 8 bases fitting TRBD2. CDR1 MNHEY and CDR2 SVGEGT come from the germline V gene. The J segment lost 0 bases and the V segment lost 7 bases, leaving 4 bases of the junction unmatched. The CDR3 covers 14 residues.

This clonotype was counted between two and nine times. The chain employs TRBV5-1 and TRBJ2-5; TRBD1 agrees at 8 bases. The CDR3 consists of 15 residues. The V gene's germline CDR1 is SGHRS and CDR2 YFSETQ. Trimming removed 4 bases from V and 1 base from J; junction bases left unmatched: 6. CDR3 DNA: TGCGCCAGCAGCCTCCAGGGACAGGTCCAAGAGACCCAGTACTTC. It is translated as CASSLQGQVQETQYF.

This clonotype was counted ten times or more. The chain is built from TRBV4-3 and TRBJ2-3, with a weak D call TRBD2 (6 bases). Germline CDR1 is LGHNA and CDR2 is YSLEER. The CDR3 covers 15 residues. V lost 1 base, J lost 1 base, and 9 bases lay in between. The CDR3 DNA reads TGCGCCAGCAGCCAAGGGGGGGTGCGCACAGATACGCAGTATTTT. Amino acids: CASSQGGVRTDTQYF.

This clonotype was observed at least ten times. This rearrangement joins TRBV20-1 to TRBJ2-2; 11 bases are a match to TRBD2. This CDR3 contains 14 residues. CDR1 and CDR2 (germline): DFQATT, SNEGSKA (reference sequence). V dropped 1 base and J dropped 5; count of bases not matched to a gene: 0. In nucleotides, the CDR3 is TGCAGTGCTAGAGGACTAGCGGGGACCGGGGAGCTGTTTTTT. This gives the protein CSARGLAGTGELFF.

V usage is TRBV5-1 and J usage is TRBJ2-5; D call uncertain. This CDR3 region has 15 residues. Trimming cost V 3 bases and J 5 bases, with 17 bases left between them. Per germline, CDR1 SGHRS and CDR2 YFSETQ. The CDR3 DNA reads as TGCGCCAGCAGCTCGGCGGTAGGTTTACGGGAGACCCAGTACTTC. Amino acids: CASSSAVGLRETQYF.

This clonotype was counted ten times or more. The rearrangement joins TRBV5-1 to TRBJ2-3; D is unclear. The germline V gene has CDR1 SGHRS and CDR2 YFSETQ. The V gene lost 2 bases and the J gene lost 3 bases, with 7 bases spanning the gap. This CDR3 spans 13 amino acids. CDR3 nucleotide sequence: TGCGCCAGCAGCTTCACCCGAACAGATACGCAGTATTTT. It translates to CASSFTRTDTQYF. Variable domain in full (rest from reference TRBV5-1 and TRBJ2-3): KAGVTQTPRYLIKTRGQQVTLSCSPISGHRSVSWYQQTPGQGLQFLFEYFSETQRNKGNFPGRFSGRQFSNSRSEMNVSTLELGDSALYLCASSFTRTDTQYFGPGTRLTVL.

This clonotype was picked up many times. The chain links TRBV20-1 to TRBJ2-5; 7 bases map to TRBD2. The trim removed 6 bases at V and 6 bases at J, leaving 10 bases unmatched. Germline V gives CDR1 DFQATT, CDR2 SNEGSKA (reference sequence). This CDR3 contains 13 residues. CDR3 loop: CSAKRGERKTQYF. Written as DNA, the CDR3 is TGCAGTGCCAAACGGGGGGAAAGGAAGACCCAGTACTTC.